This paragraph reports one T cell receptor (beta chain). As yet, its antigen is unknown. The sample belongs to a study of T cell responses to AZD1222 COVID-19 vaccine. Overall study findings and caveats: Donors were largely white British and mainly female; clonal diversity was possibly underestimated. Elevations in Spike-specific TCR breadth and depth followed administration of two AZD1222 doses.

Sequencing used immunoSEQ multiplex PCR; TCRdb keeps in-frame clones, though not all of them. The repertoire consists of around 160,000 clones, with about 91% occurring once and the leading ten covering 1.3%. Samples with a second dose at about 4 or about 12 weeks were pooled together. CDR3 length equals 19 residues. Trimming removed 4 bases from V and 0 bases from J; junction bases left unmatched: 14. Per the germline V gene, CDR1 is SQVTM and CDR2 is ANQGSEA. The receptor was isolated from an adult who received the AZD1222 COVID-19 vaccine. The specimen was peripheral blood, collected 28 days after the second AZD1222 dose. The genes are TRBV29-1 and TRBJ2-3; 12 bases line up with TRBD2. The CDR3 protein is CSVVGLAGGDKASTDTQYF. For the CDR3, the DNA is TGCAGCGTTGTCGGTCTAGCGGGGGGGGATAAGGCTAGCACAGATACGCAGTATTTT.